This T cell receptor (beta chain) was sequenced for a study of T cell repertoires in cytomegalovirus infection. Across the study: Researchers turned to recently identified HLA-C-restricted CMV epitopes as well as well-studied HLA-B-restricted ones. Based on public TCR beta signatures, there were indications of CMV infection and of a matching HLA type.

Study-wide findings and caveats: There were carriers of CMV plus the relevant HLA, and cumulative public TCR beta family frequency identified them. The response measured ex vivo was dominated by TCR beta clonotypes (HLA-C-restricted and CMV-specific).

A note on this clonotype: What it binds is unknown.

Trimming took off 6 bases at V and 4 bases at J, with 16 bases between the two ends. CDR3 size: 13 residues. Germline CDR1 and CDR2: SQVTM and ANQGSEA. TCRdb reprocessed the reads via MiXCR and lists one record per CDR3 protein. The table includes hundreds of thousands of distinct CDR3 sequences, more than 40% detected once. The TCR originated in a human donor in good health (CMV status not recorded). Some clones in this sample may be carry-over from other donors' samples. The V call is TRBV29-1, the J call TRBJ2-7; no definite D call. The material was cultured PBMCs, obtained from culture after CMV antigen stimulation. The CDR3 sequence is CSVRRPGDYEQYF. CDR3 nucleotides: TGCAGCGTCCGACGCCCAGGAGATTACGAGCAGTACTTC.